The rows below give T cell receptor beta chains drawn from one sample of a study of persistence of HIV-infected CD4 T cells. Libraries were prepared by immunoSEQ multiplex PCR; TCRdb keeps only in-frame clonotypes and omits some of them. The sample carries 30,000 or so clones, roughly 82% recorded once. These TCRs are of unknown antigen specificity. This sample comprised CD4+ T cells sorted from PBMCs after 18-hour stimulation, obtained from a patient who received antiretroviral therapy. The receptors were sampled from an adult woman with HIV who was CMV-seropositive. CDR3s include the opening cysteine and the closing phenylalanine or tryptophan. The D gene is left open where the match is weak. Where a row states a size, it is once, few, many or the class of an expanded clone; other rows omit it.

j_call | v_call | d_call | clone_size | cdr3_aa | cdr3_nt
TRBJ1-1 | TRBV7-9 | . | . | CASSLSWGGEGRTEAFF | TGTGCCAGCAGCTTATCCTGGGGCGGGGAGGGGCGGACTGAAGCTTTCTTT
TRBJ1-4 | TRBV3-1/TRBV3-2 | . | . | CASSQDGPGWEKLFF | TGTGCCAGCAGCCAAGATGGTCCAGGGTGGGAAAAACTGTTTTTT
TRBJ1-1 | TRBV6-5 | . | . | CASSLRGMRAFF | TGTGCCAGCAGTTTAAGGGGGATGAGGGCTTTCTTT
TRBJ2-1 | TRBV7-9 | TRBD2 | . | CASSTQLAGNFSEQFF | TGTGCCAGCAGCACCCAACTAGCGGGGAATTTTAGTGAGCAGTTCTTC
TRBJ1-1 | TRBV9 | TRBD1 | . | CASSAGQGQLRYTEAFF | TGTGCCAGCAGCGCGGGACAGGGCCAACTCCGATACACTGAAGCTTTCTTT
TRBJ2-7 | TRBV28 | TRBD2 | . | CASKASGRDHREQYF | TGTGCCAGCAAGGCTAGCGGGAGGGACCACCGGGAGCAGTACTTC
TRBJ2-3 | TRBV3-1/TRBV3-2 | . | few | CASSPHRVNTQYF | TGTGCCAGCAGCCCCCACAGGGTTAATACGCAGTATTTT
TRBJ2-3 | TRBV5-1 | . | . | CASSLTVSKDTQYF | TGCGCCAGCAGCTTAACGGTATCGAAAGATACGCAGTATTTT
TRBJ2-7 | TRBV11-3 | . | . | CASSLEGGHLPYEQYF | TGTGCCAGCAGCTTAGAGGGGGGACATCTACCCTACGAGCAGTACTTC
TRBJ1-6 | TRBV4-1 | TRBD1 | medium-sized | CASSQTRDSGSPLHF | TGCGCCAGCAGCCAAACCCGGGACAGTGGATCACCCCTCCACTTT
TRBJ2-7 | TRBV7-2 | . | . | CASSSQQGSYEQYF | TGTGCCAGCAGCTCCCAACAAGGTTCCTACGAGCAGTACTTC
TRBJ1-2 | TRBV6-1 | . | once | CASSERLGGQGGYTF | TGTGCCAGCAGTGAAAGGCTCGGGGGACAAGGGGGCTACACCTTC
TRBJ2-1 | TRBV6-5 | TRBD2 | . | CASRDTGGRHEQFF | TGTGCCAGCAGAGACACGGGGGGTCGGCATGAGCAGTTCTTC
TRBJ2-2 | TRBV5-5 | TRBD2 | . | CASSRTSGTTGELFF | TGTGCCAGCAGCCGGACTAGCGGGACCACCGGGGAGCTGTTTTTT
TRBJ1-1 | TRBV10-1 | . | few | CASSMQGESVF | TGCGCCAGCAGCATGCAGGGAGAGTCGGTCTTT
TRBJ1-2 | TRBV2 | TRBD1 | . | CASSEGTGASYGYTF | TGTGCCAGCAGTGAAGGGACAGGGGCCTCCTATGGCTACACCTTC
TRBJ1-1 | TRBV24-1 | TRBD1 | . | CATSDSYTGDSSFF | TGTGCCACCAGTGATTCCTATACAGGGGACTCGTCTTTCTTT
TRBJ1-5 | TRBV6-5 | . | few | CASSLGLPWPQHF | TGTGCCAGCAGTTTGGGTCTCCCATGGCCCCAGCATTTT
TRBJ2-2 | TRBV6-5 | . | . | CASSLGHLNTGELFF | TGTGCCAGCAGTTTGGGACACCTGAACACCGGGGAGCTGTTTTTT
TRBJ1-1 | TRBV28 | . | . | CASSVGLQNTEAFF | TGTGCCAGCAGTGTGGGATTGCAGAACACTGAAGCTTTCTTT
TRBJ1-1 | TRBV11-3 | . | . | CASSPRAGRLNTEAFF | TGTGCCAGCAGCCCCCGCGCGGGACGGCTGAACACTGAAGCTTTCTTT
TRBJ1-5 | TRBV29-1 | TRBD1 | . | CSVDQGAGQPQHF | TGCAGCGTTGACCAGGGGGCAGGTCAGCCCCAGCATTTT
TRBJ1-2 | TRBV18 | . | once | CASSPEVGSNYGYTF | TGTGCCAGCTCACCCGAAGTGGGATCTAACTATGGCTACACCTTC
TRBJ1-1 | TRBV6-6 | . | . | CASQQRMNTEAFF | TGTGCCAGCCAACAGAGAATGAACACTGAAGCTTTCTTT
TRBJ2-2 | TRBV2 | TRBD2 | . | CASKILAPSTGELFF | TGTGCCAGCAAGATACTAGCGCCAAGCACCGGGGAGCTGTTTTTT
TRBJ1-3 | TRBV2 | . | . | CASTYSGNTIYF | TGTGCCAGCACGTACTCTGGAAACACCATATATTTT
TRBJ2-1 | TRBV6-5 | . | . | CASSYSVSLGYEQFF | TGTGCCAGCAGTTACTCGGTCTCATTAGGGTATGAGCAGTTCTTC
TRBJ2-3 | TRBV4-1 | . | once | CASSQDRWGGDTQYF | TGCGCCAGCAGCCAAGATCGGTGGGGCGGGGACACGCAGTATTTT
TRBJ2-1 | TRBV5-1 | TRBD2 | . | CASSLRSGGLGEQFF | TGCGCCAGCAGCTTGAGGTCGGGAGGATTGGGTGAGCAGTTCTTC
TRBJ2-5 | TRBV7-9 | . | once | CASSLIGRGQETQYF | TGTGCCAGCAGCTTAATTGGCCGGGGTCAAGAGACCCAGTACTTC
TRBJ2-1 | TRBV28 | TRBD1 | . | CATNGRDRGNYNEQFF | TGTGCCACCAACGGCCGGGACAGGGGTAACTACAATGAGCAGTTCTTC
TRBJ1-2 | TRBV6-5 | TRBD1 | . | CASSRDRTFWGYTF | TGTGCCAGCAGTCGGGACAGGACTTTTTGGGGCTACACCTTC
TRBJ2-1 | TRBV12-5 | TRBD2 | once | CASGRGEGRPHEQFF | TGTGCTAGTGGTCGGGGGGAGGGGCGCCCCCATGAGCAGTTCTTC
TRBJ2-7 | TRBV18 | TRBD1 | . | CASSPGQGVSYEQYF | TGTGCCAGCTCACCTGGACAGGGGGTCTCCTACGAGCAGTACTTC
TRBJ1-1 | TRBV27 | . | once | CASSSKGRWTEAFF | TGTGCCAGCAGTTCTAAGGGAAGGTGGACTGAAGCTTTCTTT
TRBJ1-5 | TRBV27 | TRBD1 | medium-sized | CASSTGQGGNQPQHF | TGTGCCAGCAGCACAGGACAGGGAGGAAATCAGCCCCAGCATTTT
TRBJ2-1 | TRBV11-3 | TRBD1 | . | CASSPDRGAYNEQFF | TGTGCCAGCTCCCCCGACAGGGGAGCCTACAATGAGCAGTTCTTC
TRBJ2-7 | TRBV11-1 | . | . | CASSLGQDTYEQYF | TGTGCCAGCAGCTTAGGTCAGGATACCTACGAGCAGTACTTC
TRBJ2-1 | TRBV27 | TRBD2 | . | CASSFSGRWLSYNEQFF | TGTGCCAGCAGTTTTAGCGGGAGATGGCTCTCCTACAATGAGCAGTTCTTC
TRBJ2-7 | TRBV6-5 | TRBD1 | . | CASQRTGGASYEQYF | TGTGCCAGCCAACGGACAGGGGGCGCTTCCTACGAGCAGTACTTC
TRBJ1-2 | TRBV29-1 | . | . | CSVGNSVIYGYTF | TGCAGCGTTGGTAACAGCGTCATCTATGGCTACACCTTC
TRBJ2-3 | TRBV10-1 | TRBD2 | . | CASSPSITSGRTDTQYF | TGCGCCAGCAGTCCATCCATTACTAGCGGACGCACAGATACGCAGTATTTT
TRBJ2-3 | TRBV30 | . | . | CAWNPPGTLTDTQYF | TGTGCCTGGAATCCGCCAGGGACCCTCACAGATACGCAGTATTTT
TRBJ2-1 | TRBV20-1 | . | . | CSAEGNNEQFF | TGCAGTGCGGAGGGGAACAATGAGCAGTTCTTC
TRBJ2-7 | TRBV11-3 | . | . | CASSLGGSSYEQYF | TGTGCCAGCAGCTTAGGGGGCAGCTCCTACGAGCAGTACTTC
TRBJ2-2 | TRBV6-5 | . | . | CASSRSRDTGELFF | TGTGCCAGCAGTAGATCCAGGGACACCGGGGAGCTGTTTTTT
TRBJ2-3 | TRBV5-1 | . | . | CASSYEKSTDTQYF | TGCGCCAGCAGCTACGAGAAAAGCACAGATACGCAGTATTTT
TRBJ2-7 | TRBV6-5 | . | . | CASATTLGEQYF | TGTGCCAGCGCCACGACCCTGGGGGAGCAGTACTTC
TRBJ1-5 | TRBV5-5 | . | . | CASSLSFGRTQHF | TGTGCCAGCAGCTTGTCGTTCGGCCGGACACAGCATTTT
TRBJ2-5 | TRBV2 | . | . | CASKTGSAETQYF | TGTGCCAGCAAAACAGGGAGCGCAGAGACCCAGTACTTC
TRBJ1-1 | TRBV30 | . | once | CASTRQGTEAFF | TGTGCCTCAACGAGGCAGGGGACTGAAGCTTTCTTT
TRBJ2-5 | TRBV7-8 | TRBD1 | . | CASRFSRGTERQETQYF | TGTGCCAGCAGGTTTTCCAGGGGGACCGAGAGACAAGAGACCCAGTACTTC
TRBJ2-7 | TRBV12-3/TRBV12-4 | . | . | CASSPQLGYEQYF | TGTGCCAGCAGCCCTCAACTAGGGTACGAGCAGTACTTC